The 26 T cell receptor beta chains reported below all come from one sample, sequenced in a study of T cell responses to AZD1222 COVID-19 vaccine. Assay: immunoSEQ multiplex PCR; the TCRdb copy retains only in-frame clones and omits some. The sample has roughly 98,000 clones; approximately 91% are singletons. This specimen was peripheral blood, taken 28 days after the second AZD1222 dose. The receptors derive from an adult who received the AZD1222 COVID-19 vaccine.

This sequence joins TRBV10-3 and TRBJ1-2; no clear D gene. Trimming took 3 bases from V and 4 from J, leaving 9 bases between them. The germline V gene has CDR1 ENHRY and CDR2 SYGVKD. The CDR3 runs 13 residues. CDR3 residues: CAISDGMGYGYTF. CDR3 coding DNA: TGTGCCATCAGTGACGGGATGGGCTATGGCTACACCTTC.

This chain links TRBV6-2 or TRBV6-3 with TRBJ2-7; the D gene is possibly TRBD2 (5 bases). The germline V gene has CDR1 MNHEY and CDR2 SVGEGT. Trimming left V 4 bases short and J 3 bases short, with 25 bases between. The CDR3 is made up of 18 amino acids. The CDR3 loop is CASSFFRRPDFIFYEQYF. In DNA, the CDR3 is TGTGCCAGCAGTTTTTTTAGACGACCGGACTTTATATTCTACGAGCAGTACTTC.

V usage is TRBV7-6 and J usage is TRBJ2-2; 8 positions agree with TRBD2. J gave up 4 bases and V 5 bases, and 12 bases lay outside the gene matches. CDR3 size: 17 residues. Germline V gives CDR1 SGHVS, CDR2 FNYEAQ. For the CDR3, the DNA is TGTGCCAGCAGCCCGAGGGGAGCGGGAGTGACCACCGGGGAGCTGTTTTTT. Protein: CASSPRGAGVTTGELFF. Complete variable domain (other parts from reference TRBV7-6 and TRBJ2-2): GAGVSQSPRYKVTKRGQDVALRCDPISGHVSLYWYRQALGQGPEFLTYFNYEAQQDKSGLPNDRFSAERPEGSISTLTIQRTEQRDSAMYRCASSPRGAGVTTGELFFGEGSRLTVL.

This chain joins TRBV19 and TRBJ2-6; D may be TRBD1 (6 bases). The CDR3 has 20 residues. V was shortened by 0 bases and J by 4 bases, with 22 bases between the two germline ends. Per germline, CDR1 LNHDA and CDR2 SQIVND (reference sequence). The CDR3 DNA is TGTGCCAGTAGTATAGATCTAGGAGCAGGGGTAGTGCCCGGGGCCAACGTCCTGACTTTC. Translation: CASSIDLGAGVVPGANVLTF.

The J gene is TRBJ2-7, the V gene TRBV2, with D hard to call. Trimming took 7 bases from V and 3 from J, leaving 13 bases between them. Per the germline V gene, CDR1 is SNHLY and CDR2 is FYNNEI. This CDR3 contains 13 residues. The CDR3 reads CASKHSVNYEQYF. The DNA of the CDR3 is TGTGCCAGCAAGCACAGCGTCAACTACGAGCAGTACTTC.

This rearrangement joins TRBV20-1 to TRBJ1-2; D is undetermined. V was pared by 4 bases and J by 4 bases, with 7 bases between. Germline assignment: CDR1 DFQATT and CDR2 SNEGSKA (reference sequence). The CDR3 consists of 11 residues. The CDR3 region is CSATSLYGYTF. The CDR3 DNA sequence: TGCAGTGCTACAAGTCTCTATGGCTACACCTTC.

The rearrangement uses TRBV14 and TRBJ1-5; 8 nucleotides align to TRBD1. CDR1 and CDR2 from the germline V gene are SGHDN and FVKESK. Trimming cost V 4 bases and J 6 bases; bases outside gene matches: 8. The CDR3 covers 15 residues. The CDR3 DNA follows: TGTGCCAGCAGCCCAGGGCCAGGGGGCCTTCAGCCCCAGCATTTT. It specifies CASSPGPGGLQPQHF.

The chain combines TRBV5-6 with TRBJ2-1; the D call may be TRBD1 or TRBD2 (5 bases each). CDR1 SGHDT and CDR2 YYEEEE come from the germline V gene. The V end was cut by 4 bases, the J end by 12 bases, with 11 bases between. This CDR3 region has 11 residues. This chain's CDR3 is CASSLGVWQFF. In DNA form, the CDR3 reads TGTGCCAGCAGCCTGGGGGTTTGGCAGTTCTTC.

This rearrangement joins TRBV5-1 to TRBJ2-7; D is possibly TRBD2 (5 bases). The CDR3 runs to 15 residues. V shed 3 bases and J shed 3 bases, with 16 bases lying between them. Looked up from germline, CDR1 is SGHRS and CDR2 is YFSETQ. Here the CDR3 reads CASSSDRHRGYEQYF. In DNA, the CDR3 is TGCGCCAGCAGCTCGGACCGACACCGGGGCTACGAGCAGTACTTC.

The CDR3 protein is CASSRGLANEQYF. CDR3 sequence (DNA): TGTGCCAGTAGTCGGGGACTAGCGAACGAGCAGTACTTC. The chain combines TRBV19 with TRBJ2-7, with 10 bases matching TRBD2. The V and J ends lost 5 bases and 5 bases, in that order; junction bases with no gene match: 3. CDR1 and CDR2 (germline): LNHDA, SQIVND (reference sequence). The CDR3 totals 13 residues.

The rearrangement links TRBV5-4 to TRBJ2-7; D is possibly TRBD1 (6 bases). Germline CDR1 is SGHNT and CDR2 is YYREEE (reference sequence). Trimming removed 2 bases at V and 5 bases at J, with 14 bases between. The CDR3 contains 14 residues. The DNA of the CDR3 is TGTGCCAGCAGCTTATATCCAGGGGTGGACGAGCAGTACTTC. It is translated as CASSLYPGVDEQYF.

This clone turned up a few times. The chain has TRBV2 and TRBJ1-6, with D maybe TRBD1 (6 bases). The V and J ends lost 6 bases and 7 bases respectively, with 19 bases between them. The length of the CDR3 is 16 residues. The germline gives CDR1 SNHLY, CDR2 FYNNEI. CDR3 sequence reads: CASSFNLVGANSPLHF. CDR3 DNA sequence: TGTGCCAGCAGCTTCAATCTCGTGGGGGCGAATTCACCCCTCCACTTT.

The genes are TRBV6-5 and TRBJ1-1; D not certain. Germline V gives CDR1 MNHEY, CDR2 SVGAGI. Trimming pared 10 bases from V and 1 base from J, leaving 10 bases between. The length of the CDR3 is 12 residues. The CDR3 region is CATWGGNTEAFF. DNA of the CDR3: TGTGCCACCTGGGGAGGGAACACTGAAGCTTTCTTT.

The genes are TRBV5-4 and TRBJ1-2; D gene uncertain. Trimming cost V 0 bases and J 3 bases, with 9 bases left between them. CDR1 is SGHNT, CDR2 YYREEE, per germline (reference sequence). CDR3 length: 14 residues. The DNA of the CDR3 is TGTGCCAGCAGCTTGGTAGGGAGTGACTATGGCTACACCTTC. Protein: CASSLVGSDYGYTF.

V gene TRBV27 combines with J gene TRBJ2-2; 9 bases align to TRBD2. The CDR3 extends over 14 amino acids. Losses at the gene ends were 4 bases for V and 4 bases for J; bases not matched to a gene: 1. Looked up from germline, CDR1 is MNHEY and CDR2 is SMNVEV (reference sequence). As DNA, the CDR3 is TGTGCCAGCAGTTCGCGGGAGGGCACCGGGGAGCTGTTTTTT. Translated, it gives CASSSREGTGELFF.

The J gene is TRBJ2-1, the V gene TRBV6-2 or TRBV6-3, with no clear D. The germline V gene has CDR1 MNHEY and CDR2 SVGEGT. Between the trimmed V and J ends, which lost 0 bases and 1 base, there was a span of 7 bases. The length of the CDR3 is 15 residues. This chain's CDR3 is CASSYSLESYNEQFF. In DNA, the CDR3 is TGTGCCAGCAGTTACTCACTGGAGTCCTACAATGAGCAGTTCTTC.

The V gene is TRBV7-3, the J gene TRBJ2-1; 7 positions match TRBD2. The germline CDR1 and CDR2 sequences are SGHTA and FQGTGA. CDR3 size: 16 residues. The J segment lost 4 bases and the V segment lost 5 bases, leaving 11 bases of the junction unmatched. The CDR3 sequence: CASSPGGSGRYNEQFF. Here the CDR3 DNA reads TGTGCCAGCAGCCCGGGAGGTTCCGGGAGGTACAATGAGCAGTTCTTC.

The rearrangement uses TRBV18 and TRBJ2-7, with a weak D call TRBD2 (5 bases). The length of the CDR3 is 13 residues. The germline V gene encodes CDR1 KGHSH and CDR2 LQKENI. V lost 2 bases and J lost 7, with 12 bases in between. Here the CDR3 reads CASSPDLSGEQYF. The CDR3 DNA sequence: TGTGCCAGCTCACCAGACCTCTCGGGGGAGCAGTACTTC.

The genes are TRBV3-1 (or the pseudogene TRBV3-2) and TRBJ2-2; 10 nucleotides agree with TRBD1. The CDR3 contains 13 residues. Unmatched junction bases numbered 6, after V lost 4 bases and J lost 13 bases. Germline CDR1 and CDR2: LGHDT and YNNKEL (reference sequence). CDR3 in amino acids: CASSRQGAARLFF. CDR3 coding DNA: TGTGCCAGCAGCCGACAGGGGGCCGCCCGGCTGTTTTTT.

This chain connects TRBV7-2 to TRBJ1-2; 11 bases line up with TRBD1. The CDR3 is 14 amino acids. CDR1 and CDR2 from the germline V gene are SGHTA and FQGNSA. V lost 3 bases and J lost 6; bases outside the gene matches: 3. The CDR3 nucleotides are TGTGCCAGCAGCTTCGGACAGGGGGCGCATGGCTACACCTTC. Its translation: CASSFGQGAHGYTF.

The J gene is TRBJ2-3, the V gene TRBV30; D unresolved. The CDR3 extends over 10 amino acids. Germline V gene sequence: CDR1 GTSNPN, CDR2 SVGIG (reference sequence). The germline V and J ends were trimmed by 2 bases and 3 bases, with 0 bases remaining between them. CDR3 loop: CAWSTDTQYF. The CDR3 nucleotides read TGTGCCTGGAGTACAGATACGCAGTATTTT.

The chain recombines TRBV2 with TRBJ2-3, with a possible D match to TRBD2 (6 bases). Germline V gene lookup returns CDR1 SNHLY and CDR2 FYNNEI. This CDR3 has 15 residues. V was pared by 9 bases and J by 5 bases, with 21 bases between. CDR3 region: CASSPGLLTGDTQYF. CDR3 DNA: TGTGCCAGTTCCCCGGGACTCCTCACCGGAGATACGCAGTATTTT.

The chain couples TRBV7-2 to TRBJ1-4; D is uncertain. Germline CDR1 SGHTA, CDR2 FQGNSA. Trimming stripped 4 bases from V and 7 bases from J, with 22 bases between. This CDR3 is built from 17 residues. CDR3 loop: CASSSQDPGNRGEKLFF. As DNA, the CDR3 is TGTGCCAGCAGCTCCCAAGATCCGGGGAATCGGGGTGAAAAACTGTTTTTT.

The V and J genes are TRBV10-3 and TRBJ1-1; tentatively, D is TRBD1 (5 bases). Looked up from germline, CDR1 is ENHRY and CDR2 is SYGVKD. V was clipped by 2 bases and J by 5 bases, with 15 bases between them. The CDR3 runs 15 residues. CDR3 in amino acids: CAISEAEAGRTEAFF. CDR3 nucleotides: TGTGCCATCAGTGAGGCCGAGGCAGGGAGGACTGAAGCTTTCTTT.

The rearrangement joins TRBV5-1 to TRBJ2-1, with TRBD2 matching 15 bases. Germline V gene data show CDR1 as SGHRS and CDR2 as YFSETQ. V was pared by 2 bases and J by 0 bases, with 6 bases of the junction left unmatched. CDR3 size: 19 residues. CDR3 sequence reads: CASSFPGLAGGGSYNEQFF. The CDR3 region has the DNA TGCGCCAGCAGCTTCCCGGGACTAGCGGGAGGAGGCTCCTACAATGAGCAGTTCTTC.

This CDR3 is CASSPRTDTQYF. CDR3 DNA sequence: TGTGCCAGCAGCCCCCGCACAGATACGCAGTATTTT. The rearrangement uses TRBV5-6 and TRBJ2-3; the D is unclear. With 4 bases removed from V and 1 base from J, the gap between germline ends came to 4 bases. CDR3 length equals 12 residues. Germline CDR1 reads SGHDT; CDR2 reads YYEEEE.